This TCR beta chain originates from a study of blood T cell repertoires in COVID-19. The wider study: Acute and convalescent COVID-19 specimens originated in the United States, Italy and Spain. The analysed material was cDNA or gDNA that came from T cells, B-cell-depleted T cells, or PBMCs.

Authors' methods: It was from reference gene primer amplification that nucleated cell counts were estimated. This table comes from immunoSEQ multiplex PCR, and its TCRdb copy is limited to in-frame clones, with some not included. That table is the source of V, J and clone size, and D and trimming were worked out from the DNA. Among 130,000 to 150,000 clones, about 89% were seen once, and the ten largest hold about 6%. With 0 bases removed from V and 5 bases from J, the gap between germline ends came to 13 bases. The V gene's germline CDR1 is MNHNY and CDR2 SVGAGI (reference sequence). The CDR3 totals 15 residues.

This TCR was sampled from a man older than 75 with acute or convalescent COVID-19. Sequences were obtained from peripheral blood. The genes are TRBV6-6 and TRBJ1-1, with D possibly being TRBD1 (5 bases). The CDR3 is CASSYSSEGSTEAFF. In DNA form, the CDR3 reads TGTGCCAGCAGTTACTCGTCGGAGGGGTCGACTGAAGCTTTCTTT.